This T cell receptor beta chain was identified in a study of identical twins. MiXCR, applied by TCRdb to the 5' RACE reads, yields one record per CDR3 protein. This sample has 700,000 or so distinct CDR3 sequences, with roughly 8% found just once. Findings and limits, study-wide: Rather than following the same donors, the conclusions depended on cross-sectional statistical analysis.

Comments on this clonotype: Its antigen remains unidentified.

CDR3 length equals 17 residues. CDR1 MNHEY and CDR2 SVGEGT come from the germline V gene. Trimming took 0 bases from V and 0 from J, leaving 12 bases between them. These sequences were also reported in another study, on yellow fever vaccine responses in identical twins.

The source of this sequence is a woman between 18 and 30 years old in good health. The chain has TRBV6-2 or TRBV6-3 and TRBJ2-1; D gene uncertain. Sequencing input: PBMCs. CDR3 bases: TGTGCCAGCAGTTACTCGATGCTAGAGAGCTCCTACAATGAGCAGTTCTTC. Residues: CASSYSMLESSYNEQFF.